The clone carrying this TCR beta chain is a singleton in its sample. Its antigen is still unknown. This sample was taken from a study of shared clonotypes between healthy human individuals. Study-level points and caveats: Specimens sampled were limited to blood, with tissue repertoires likely differing. In general, naive subsets displayed greater estimated richness than memory subsets did.

Trimming took 0 bases from V and 3 from J, leaving 10 bases between them. CDR1 is SGDLS, CDR2 YYNGEE, per germline. The CDR3 totals 14 residues. Study processing details: ImmunoSEQ gave junction-only sequences without quality scores, so filtering differed. Using immunoSEQ multiplex PCR, the repertoire was profiled, and TCRdb retains in-frame clones only, with some absent. V, J and clone size were drawn from that table, and D and trimming were deduced from the DNA. The table has around 1 million clones, about 80% seen once. This sequence joins TRBV9 and TRBJ2-7, with D possibly TRBD2 on 6 matching bases. Sequencing was performed on memory CD4+ T cells sorted from blood. Subset in this sample: CD45RA-negative fraction. This clonotype originated in a man aged 18 to 29 in good health. CDR3: CASSVGAGSYEQYF. CDR3 nucleotide sequence: TGTGCCAGCAGCGTAGGGGCGGGAAGCTACGAGCAGTACTTC.